Detailed here is one T cell receptor beta chain. These data are taken from a study of blood T cell repertoires in COVID-19. The wider study: Donors in the United States, Italy and Spain gave samples during acute or convalescent COVID-19. T cells, B-cell-depleted T cells, or PBMCs provided the cDNA or gDNA that served as material.

In the authors' methods: The assay estimated nucleated cells by amplifying reference gene primers. TCRdb's copy holds only in-frame clones and misses some; the assay was immunoSEQ multiplex PCR. V and J calls and clone size follow that table, whereas D and trimming were derived from the DNA. This repertoire shows fewer than 300,000 clones, 82% found once; its top ten account for 3.1%. Trimming left V 10 bases short and J 0 bases short, with 13 bases between. The CDR3 spans 14 residues. Germline CDR1 and CDR2: SGHDN and FVKESK. V gene TRBV14 combines with J gene TRBJ1-5, with D maybe TRBD1 (6 bases). The receptor was derived from a young woman with acute or convalescent COVID-19. Input material: peripheral blood. The CDR3 loop reads CANPQGYSNQPQHF. CDR3 DNA sequence: TGTGCCAACCCACAGGGATATAGCAATCAGCCCCAGCATTTT.